Below, one T cell receptor beta chain is given with its context. The sample originates from a study of blood T cell repertoires in COVID-19. In the study overall: The United States, Italy and Spain were the sources of the acute and convalescent COVID-19 samples. The cDNA or gDNA used as material had been derived from T cells, B-cell-depleted T cells, or PBMCs.

Methods used by the authors: Reference gene primer amplification gave estimated nucleated cell counts. Sequenced by immunoSEQ multiplex PCR; TCRdb stores in-frame clones only, minus some. The D gene and trimming were derived from the DNA, and the V and J assignments and clone size from that table. The sample includes tens of thousands of clones, about 84% of them seen just once. The CDR3 totals 13 residues. V shed 1 base and J shed 5 bases, with 11 bases lying between them. Germline V gives CDR1 GTSNPN, CDR2 SVGIG (reference sequence). This clonotype was sampled from a woman of 80 years or more with acute or convalescent COVID-19. The sequenced sample was peripheral blood. The chain employs TRBV30 and TRBJ2-5; a possible D gene is TRBD2 (5 bases). The DNA for the CDR3 is TGTGCCTGGAGTGGGAACTCGGGGGAGACCCAGTACTTC. It encodes CAWSGNSGETQYF.